This T cell receptor (beta chain) was profiled in a study of T cell responses to AZD1222 COVID-19 vaccine. The repertoire was sequenced with immunoSEQ multiplex PCR; TCRdb's copy has only in-frame clones and lacks some. The sample shows 110,000 to 150,000 clones, about 90% of them seen only once. Remarks on this clone: The target antigen is unknown.

Pooled samples include second doses given at about 4 or 12 weeks. Germline V gene data show CDR1 as SGHTA and CDR2 as FQGNSA. The V end was cut by 1 base, the J end by 2 bases, with 6 bases between. This CDR3 has 14 residues. Findings and limits, study-wide: With two AZD1222 doses given, Spike-specific TCR breadth and depth both rose. Reportedly, nearly half the spike-specific TCRs target unmutated variant regions. There were mostly white British donors and more females than males, and clonal diversity was possibly underestimated.

The source is an adult who received the AZD1222 COVID-19 vaccine. J is TRBJ1-3 and V is TRBV7-2; no clear D. Specimen: peripheral blood, collected 28 days after the second AZD1222 dose. CDR3 in DNA: TGTGCCAGCAGCTTAGGACTAGCTGGAAACACCATATATTTT. It yields the protein CASSLGLAGNTIYF.